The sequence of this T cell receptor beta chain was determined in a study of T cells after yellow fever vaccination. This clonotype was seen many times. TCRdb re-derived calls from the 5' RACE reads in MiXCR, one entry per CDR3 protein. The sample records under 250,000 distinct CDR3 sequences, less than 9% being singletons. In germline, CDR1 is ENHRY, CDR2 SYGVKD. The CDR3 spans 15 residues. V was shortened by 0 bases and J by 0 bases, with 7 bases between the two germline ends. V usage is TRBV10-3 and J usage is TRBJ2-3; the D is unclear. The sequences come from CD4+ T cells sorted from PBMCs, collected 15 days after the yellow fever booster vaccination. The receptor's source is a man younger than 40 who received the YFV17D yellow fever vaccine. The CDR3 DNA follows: TGTGCCATCAGTGAGTCTGGCATTAGCACAGATACGCAGTATTTT. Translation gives CAISESGISTDTQYF.